The 30 T cell receptor beta chains presented below share a single source sample, sequenced in a study of T-cell memory formation after mild COVID-19. One entry per CDR3 protein results from TCRdb running MiXCR on the 5' RACE reads. The sample has fewer than 700,000 distinct CDR3 sequences; 15% to 20% are singletons. Material for sequencing was PBMCs or a T cell subset sorted from them (not recorded which). Source of these receptors: an adult woman who had mild COVID-19 (a few samples of this study predate the infection). Cell type and time point are not known.

V usage is TRBV29-1 and J usage is TRBJ2-7; D perhaps matches TRBD1 (7 bases). CDR3 length: 11 amino acids. Trimming removed 7 bases at V and 6 bases at J, with 13 bases between. Germline V gives CDR1 SQVTM, CDR2 ANQGSEA. The chain's CDR3 is CSGNRGGEQYF. CDR3 coding DNA: TGCAGCGGTAACAGGGGAGGCGAGCAGTACTTC.

Here the CDR3 DNA reads TGTGCCAGCAGTAAATCCACTGAGGGGCGAGGTATCAATGAGCAGTTCTTC. It encodes CASSKSTEGRGINEQFF. V is TRBV2 and J is TRBJ2-1, with D perhaps TRBD1 or TRBD2 (5 bases each). V lost 5 bases to trimming and J lost 6 bases, with 23 bases between them. The CDR3 spans 17 residues. Germline V gene lookup returns CDR1 SNHLY and CDR2 FYNNEI. Using reference TRBV2 and TRBJ2-1 for the parts outside the CDR3, the full variable domain is EPEVTQTPSHQVTQMGQEVILRCVPISNHLYFYWYRQILGQKVEFLVSFYNNEISEKSEIFDDQFSVERPDGSNFTLKIRSTKLEDSAMYFCASSKSTEGRGINEQFFGPGTRLTVL.

The V gene is TRBV4-1, the J gene TRBJ2-1, with TRBD2 as a possible D gene (5 bases). This CDR3 has 17 residues. The germline V gene encodes CDR1 MGHRA and CDR2 YSYEKL. The germline V and J ends were trimmed by 0 bases and 2 bases, with 14 bases remaining between them. CDR3 in DNA: TGCGCCAGCAGCCAAGATCCCCCGGGGATACCCTACAATGAGCAGTTCTTC. Translating it yields CASSQDPPGIPYNEQFF.

The genes are TRBV6-2 or TRBV6-3 and TRBJ1-2; 7 nucleotides line up with TRBD1. J lost 6 bases, V lost 4 bases, and 17 bases had no gene match. Germline CDR1 MNHEY, CDR2 SVGEGT. The CDR3 is 17 residues long. As DNA, the CDR3 is TGTGCCAGCAGTTCCTACGGGACAGCCCACCGCGGAGATGGCTACACCTTC. Translating gives CASSSYGTAHRGDGYTF.

In this sample, this clonotype turned up a few times. J is TRBJ1-6 and V is TRBV28; perhaps TRBD1 as D (6 bases). CDR3 length: 15 amino acids. V was trimmed by 6 bases and J by 11 bases, leaving 20 bases between them. Germline V CDR1 and CDR2: MDHEN, SYDVKM. CDR3 protein: CASSPLGHPPAPLHF. CDR3 sequence (DNA): TGTGCCAGCAGCCCCCTGGGACACCCCCCGGCACCCCTCCACTTT.

This clonotype was counted between two and nine times. The J gene is TRBJ2-5, the V gene TRBV5-1; 7 bases match TRBD1. This CDR3 has 15 amino acids. J was trimmed by 6 bases and V by 4 bases; bases with no gene match: 12. Germline CDR1 SGHRS, CDR2 YFSETQ. CDR3 in DNA: TGCGCCAGCAGCAACTCCAGGGGGTTGGATCAGACCCAGTACTTC. Its protein is CASSNSRGLDQTQYF.

The table lists this clonotype with a few counts. The V call is TRBV4-1, the J call TRBJ2-3, with 9 positions matching TRBD2. V lost 0 bases to trimming and J lost 3 bases; unmatched junction nucleotides: 4. The CDR3 is 16 amino acids. Germline V gene lookup returns CDR1 MGHRA and CDR2 YSYEKL. CDR3 DNA sequence: TGCGCCAGCAGCCAAGACGGACTAGCGCCTACAGATACGCAGTATTTT. It is translated as CASSQDGLAPTDTQYF.

The chain carries TRBV23-1 and TRBJ2-7; D not resolved. Being an ORF, TRBV23-1 has a function that is uncertain. V lost 10 bases to trimming and J lost 4 bases, with 14 bases between them. The CDR3 consists of 12 residues. CDR3 coding DNA: TGCGCCACGACATGTGATTCTTACGAGCAGTACTTC. Translating it yields CATTCDSYEQYF.

This chain connects TRBV7-9 to TRBJ2-5; D gene ambiguous. V lost 1 base and J 1 base, leaving 7 bases between the germline ends. CDR3 length: 14 amino acids. CDR1 and CDR2 (germline): SEHNR, FQNEAQ (reference sequence). CDR3 bases: TGTGCCAGCAGCTTAGAGGCGCTCCAAGAGACCCAGTACTTC. Translated, it gives CASSLEALQETQYF.

The J gene is TRBJ1-1, the V gene TRBV12-3 or TRBV12-4, with TRBD1 identical over 8 bases. V dropped 4 bases and J dropped 5; count of bases not matched to a gene: 9. There are 15 residues in the CDR3. The CDR3 region is CASSSGRGRRTEAFF. In DNA form, the CDR3 reads TGTGCCAGCAGTTCGGGCAGGGGGCGGAGGACTGAAGCTTTCTTT.

This chain uses TRBV20-1 with TRBJ2-7, with TRBD1 identical over 7 bases. The trim removed 3 bases at V and 4 bases at J, leaving 6 bases unmatched. The CDR3 length is 13 residues. Germline loops: CDR1 DFQATT, CDR2 SNEGSKA (reference sequence). CDR3 residues: CSASDRELYEQYF. For the CDR3, the DNA is TGCAGTGCTAGTGACAGGGAACTATACGAGCAGTACTTC.

This chain joins TRBV20-1 and TRBJ1-4, with D hard to call. CDR1 DFQATT and CDR2 SNEGSKA come from the germline V gene (reference sequence). The CDR3 contains 14 residues. V lost 1 base and J 2 bases, leaving 8 bases between the germline ends. CDR3 in amino acids: CSARAPPTNEKLFF. The DNA for the CDR3 is TGCAGTGCTAGAGCCCCGCCCACTAATGAAAAACTGTTTTTT.

This clonotype was seen more than once but under ten times. This chain connects TRBV25-1 to TRBJ1-6; no clear D. V was cut by 4 bases and J by 9 bases, with 10 bases left in between. The CDR3 extends over 13 amino acids. The V gene's germline CDR1 is MGHDK and CDR2 SYGVNS. The CDR3 DNA is TGTGCCAGCAGTGGGGAGCGAAGTTCACCCCTCCACTTT. Translation gives CASSGERSSPLHF.

The V gene is TRBV12-3 or TRBV12-4, the J gene TRBJ1-1; 9 positions agree with TRBD1. The CDR3 runs to 15 residues. The V segment lost 5 bases and the J segment 4 bases; nucleotides outside the gene matches: 8. The CDR3, as DNA: TGTGCCAGCAGTCTCAACAGGGGGCTTGGCACTGAAGCTTTCTTT. Protein sequence: CASSLNRGLGTEAFF.

This clonotype has more than one count but fewer than ten. The chain uses TRBV20-1 and TRBJ2-7; 7 nucleotides align to TRBD1. The CDR3 has 12 residues. The germline CDR1 and CDR2 sequences are DFQATT and SNEGSKA (reference sequence). V trimming: 6 bases; J trimming: 6 bases; junction bases outside the gene matches: 8. CDR3 in DNA: TGCAGTGCCAGGCCCGGACAGGTCGAGCAGTACTTC. Amino acid sequence: CSARPGQVEQYF.

This clonotype has a handful of counts. This sequence joins TRBV7-9 and TRBJ1-1, with a weak D call TRBD1 (5 bases). The CDR3 runs 14 residues. Trimming stripped 0 bases from V and 3 bases from J, with 8 bases between. Per the germline V gene, CDR1 is SEHNR and CDR2 is FQNEAQ (reference sequence). Here the CDR3 reads CASSLAWGYTEAFF. The DNA of the CDR3 is TGTGCCAGCAGCTTAGCATGGGGGTACACTGAAGCTTTCTTT.

This chain connects TRBV4-1 to TRBJ1-1; D uncertain. This CDR3 is built from 17 residues. The V gene's germline CDR1 is MGHRA and CDR2 YSYEKL. The V end lost 2 bases, the J end lost 4 bases, and 20 bases lay between the germline ends. The CDR3 DNA reads TGCGCCAGCAGCCAACTCCGAACTCGGCGGAAGAGCACTGAAGCTTTCTTT. Residues: CASSQLRTRRKSTEAFF.

This clonotype was detected only a few times. V gene TRBV11-3 combines with J gene TRBJ2-3, with TRBD1 matching 7 bases. Trimming took 6 bases from V and 5 from J; bases not matched to a gene: 5. CDR3 length: 13 amino acids. Germline lookup yields CDR1 SGHNT and CDR2 YENEEA. For the CDR3, the DNA is TGTGCCAGCAGTAGGGGGCGAGGAGATACGCAGTATTTT. Residues: CASSRGRGDTQYF.

The chain uses TRBV4-2 and TRBJ2-7; D is possibly TRBD2 (5 bases). The V gene's germline CDR1 is LGHNA and CDR2 YNFKEQ. V lost 0 bases, J lost 2 bases, and 14 bases lay in between. This CDR3 has 16 residues. The CDR3 loop reads CASSQDRERSTYEQYF. In nucleotides, the CDR3 is TGTGCCAGCAGCCAAGATAGGGAGCGCTCCACCTACGAGCAGTACTTC.

The chain recombines TRBV29-1 with TRBJ2-1; the D is unclear. CDR3 length: 12 amino acids. V lost 3 bases to trimming and J lost 2 bases, with 5 bases between them. Germline CDR1 and CDR2: SQVTM and ANQGSEA. CDR3 DNA sequence: TGCAGCGTTGATGGGACCTACAATGAGCAGTTCTTC. Translation gives CSVDGTYNEQFF.

The V call is TRBV30, the J call TRBJ2-7; a weak D match, TRBD1 (6 bases). The V and J ends lost 6 bases and 6 bases respectively, with 18 bases between them. Germline CDR1 and CDR2: GTSNPN and SVGIG (reference sequence). The CDR3 is 13 amino acids. CDR3 in DNA: TGTGCCTGTCAACAGGGTGGGGGATTCGAGCAGTACTTC. It codes for CACQQGGGFEQYF.

The chain uses TRBV6-6 and TRBJ2-1; D gene unclear. Germline V gene data show CDR1 as MNHNY and CDR2 as SVGAGI (reference sequence). With 2 bases removed from V and 3 bases from J, the gap between germline ends came to 14 bases. CDR3 length: 16 residues. CDR3 amino acids: CASSYDSIANYNEQFF. The CDR3 DNA sequence: TGTGCCAGCAGTTACGACTCCATTGCAAACTACAATGAGCAGTTCTTC.

In this sample, this clonotype turned up a few times. The chain has TRBV4-3 and TRBJ2-5; D is perhaps TRBD2 (7 bases). The length of the CDR3 is 15 residues. Germline CDR1 is LGHNA and CDR2 is YSLEER. With 0 bases removed from V and 5 bases from J, the gap between germline ends came to 13 bases. The CDR3 loop is CASSQDGGGSETQYF. The CDR3 DNA sequence: TGCGCCAGCAGCCAAGATGGGGGGGGCTCGGAGACCCAGTACTTC.

This clonotype was detected a few times. The V call is TRBV11-2, the J call TRBJ2-7, with 10 bases identical to TRBD1. Germline trimming cut 3 bases from V and 6 bases from J; bases unmatched to any gene: 5. The CDR3 length is 14 residues. Looked up from germline, CDR1 is SGHAT and CDR2 is FQNNGV. The CDR3 loop reads CASSLTGGYGEQYF. In DNA form, the CDR3 reads TGTGCCAGCAGCTTGACAGGGGGCTACGGCGAGCAGTACTTC.

This clonotype has just a few counts. The J gene is TRBJ2-2, the V gene TRBV20-1; 8 positions match TRBD2. V was clipped by 3 bases and J by 4 bases; unmatched bases: 7. CDR1 and CDR2 (germline): DFQATT, SNEGSKA (reference sequence). The CDR3 contains 15 residues. The DNA for the CDR3 is TGCAGTGCTAGGGCGGGAGGAGTGGGCACCGGGGAGCTGTTTTTT. Its translation is CSARAGGVGTGELFF.

This clonotype showed up just once. The chain combines TRBV14 with TRBJ2-1; D remains unclear. The ends were cut back, 0 bases at V and 7 bases at J, with 13 bases in the middle. Germline V CDR1 and CDR2: SGHDN, FVKESK. The CDR3 has 15 amino acids. The CDR3 reads CASSQDLLPRNEQFF. DNA of the CDR3: TGTGCCAGCAGCCAAGATCTACTCCCTAGGAATGAGCAGTTCTTC.

V usage is TRBV9 and J usage is TRBJ2-3; 9 nucleotides agree with TRBD2. Germline CDR1 SGDLS, CDR2 YYNGEE. The V segment lost 3 bases and the J segment 4 bases; nucleotides outside the gene matches: 6. The CDR3 is 15 amino acids. The DNA of the CDR3 is TGTGCCAGCAGCGCTAGTAGCGGGAGTGCAGATACGCAGTATTTT. It codes for CASSASSGSADTQYF.

This clonotype was observed a few times. The chain couples TRBV5-6 to TRBJ1-4; tentative D call: TRBD1 (5 bases). Germline V lookup: CDR1 SGHDT, CDR2 YYEEEE. Trimming stripped 6 bases from V and 8 bases from J, with 14 bases between. The CDR3 is 13 amino acids. CDR3 in amino acids: CASTGAGREKLFF. DNA for the CDR3: TGTGCCAGCACCGGTGCGGGGCGCGAAAAACTGTTTTTT.

The chain recombines TRBV12-3 or TRBV12-4 with TRBJ2-7; TRBD2 aligns across 16 bases. The CDR3 is 19 amino acids. V shed 4 bases and J 5 bases; nucleotides not matched to a gene: 14. The CDR3 sequence: CASSSTGLAGGSGRDEQYF. As DNA, the CDR3 is TGTGCCAGCAGTTCGACGGGACTAGCGGGAGGGTCTGGTCGGGACGAGCAGTACTTC.

This clonotype was counted only a few times. This rearrangement joins TRBV15 to TRBJ1-6; TRBD1 matches 9 bases. Trimming at V came to 0 bases and at J to 7 bases, leaving 4 bases not matched to a gene. The CDR3 runs to 16 residues. CDR1 LNHNV and CDR2 YYDKDF come from the germline V gene (reference sequence). CDR3 sequence: CATSRDVGQGNSPLHF. The CDR3 nucleotides are TGTGCCACCAGCAGAGATGTAGGACAGGGGAATTCACCCCTCCACTTT.